A selection of T cell receptor beta chains follows, all from one sample in a study of cytomegalovirus exposure and HLA in healthy donors. This table comes from immunoSEQ multiplex PCR, and its TCRdb copy is limited to in-frame clones, with some not included. The data contain over 150,000 clones, 77% of them singletons. Sequencing was done on a sample of PBMCs. The receptor set was obtained from a woman aged 55-69 years in good health and CMV-seropositive. Each CDR3 is given without its conserved first and last residue. Each record gives: CDR3 length, V gene, J gene, CDR3 protein.

CDR3 length: 16; V gene: TRBV23-1; J gene: TRBJ2-4; CDR3 protein: ASSQSLAAGGRINSQY
CDR3 length: 17; V gene: TRBV28; J gene: TRBJ2-2; CDR3 protein: ASRGRGTGGAQYTGELF
CDR3 length: 12; V gene: TRBV2; J gene: TRBJ1-2; CDR3 protein: ASSDQTGGYGYT
CDR3 length: 11; V gene: TRBV10-3; J gene: TRBJ2-1; CDR3 protein: AIRVTGTNEQF
CDR3 length: 10; V gene: TRBV2; J gene: TRBJ1-1; CDR3 protein: ASTPGGAEAF
CDR3 length: 14; V gene: TRBV25-1; J gene: TRBJ2-1; CDR3 protein: ASSELGLASYNEQF
CDR3 length: 11; V gene: TRBV6-5; J gene: TRBJ2-7; CDR3 protein: AGRGRGKDEQY
CDR3 length: 14; V gene: TRBV4-2; J gene: TRBJ2-7; CDR3 protein: ASSQGSGGSSYEQY
CDR3 length: 12; V gene: TRBV30; J gene: TRBJ2-7; CDR3 protein: AWSRGDHSYEQY
CDR3 length: 15; V gene: TRBV7-6; J gene: TRBJ2-1; CDR3 protein: ASSLVVRGADVGEQF
CDR3 length: 11; V gene: TRBV29-1; J gene: TRBJ2-2; CDR3 protein: SVRTGGTGELF
CDR3 length: 10; V gene: TRBV9; J gene: TRBJ1-6; CDR3 protein: ASGGTGSPLH
CDR3 length: 13; V gene: TRBV28; J gene: TRBJ2-3; CDR3 protein: AGGTGSAFTDTQY